This entry lists 18 T cell receptor beta chains sequenced from one sample in a study of PD-L1 blockade in urothelial cancer. Profiling relied on immunoSEQ multiplex PCR, and the TCRdb table lists in-frame clones only, not all of them. The table has roughly 47,000 clones, 60% to 85% seen once. As to time point: pretreatment peripheral blood. Sequenced material: PBMCs, taken around atezolizumab (anti-PD-L1) treatment. The receptors stem from a man in his 70s with urothelial cancer.

The chain couples TRBV11-2 to TRBJ2-5, with 7 bases fitting TRBD1. The trim removed 4 bases at V and 4 bases at J, leaving 3 bases unmatched. The CDR3 spans 13 residues. Germline CDR1 is SGHAT and CDR2 is FQNNGV. The CDR3 DNA is TGTGCCAGCAGCTCCCCAGGGGGAGAGACCCAGTACTTC. Encoded protein: CASSSPGGETQYF.

The chain has TRBV19 and TRBJ1-4; D may be TRBD1 (5 bases). CDR1 and CDR2 from the germline V gene are LNHDA and SQIVND (reference sequence). The CDR3 covers 15 residues. The V gene lost 10 bases and the J gene lost 5 bases, with 20 bases spanning the gap. The CDR3 sequence: CATRPRQSENEKLFF. The CDR3 nucleotides are TGTGCCACCCGGCCCCGACAGTCGGAAAATGAAAAACTGTTTTTT.

This chain joins TRBV18 and TRBJ2-2; D unclear. Trimming stripped 6 bases from V and 3 bases from J, with 8 bases between. The CDR3 spans 13 residues. The V gene's germline CDR1 is KGHSH and CDR2 LQKENI. The CDR3: CASSISDTGELFF. The CDR3 DNA is TGTGCCAGCTCGATCTCGGACACCGGGGAGCTGTTTTTT.

The rearrangement links TRBV4-2 to TRBJ2-2; D is possibly TRBD1 (6 bases). The V end lost 3 bases, the J end lost 4 bases, and 9 bases lay between the germline ends. There are 14 residues in the CDR3. CDR1 is LGHNA and CDR2 is YNFKEQ in the germline V gene. The CDR3 DNA is TGTGCCAGCAGCCAGGACAGATCCACCGGGGAGCTGTTTTTT. This codes for CASSQDRSTGELFF.

This clone came up once. Additional DNA sequences in this sample encode the identical CDR3. The chain carries TRBV6-5 and TRBJ1-5; tentatively, D is TRBD1 (5 bases). Germline CDR1 reads MNHEY; CDR2 reads SVGAGI. Trimming shortened V by 6 bases and J by 4 bases, and 10 bases separated the two germline ends. The CDR3 has 13 amino acids. Here the CDR3 DNA reads TGTGCCAGCAGCATACAGGAAAATCAGCCCCAGCATTTT. It translates to CASSIQENQPQHF.

This sequence joins TRBV2 and TRBJ2-3, with D perhaps TRBD2 (6 bases). CDR1 SNHLY and CDR2 FYNNEI come from the germline V gene. V was trimmed by 7 bases and J by 4 bases, leaving 12 bases between them. This CDR3 is built from 13 residues. The CDR3 nucleotides read TGTGCCAGCACTGGCGGGGTCGCAGATACGCAGTATTTT. Encoded protein: CASTGGVADTQYF.

In its sample, this clone ranks as medium-sized. The gene calls are TRBV28 and TRBJ1-5; D unclear. The CDR3 covers 12 residues. V was shortened by 7 bases and J by 4 bases, with 8 bases between the two germline ends. Per the germline V gene, CDR1 is MDHEN and CDR2 is SYDVKM. CDR3 region: CASTEGNQPQHF. CDR3 DNA sequence: TGTGCCAGCACCGAGGGAAATCAGCCCCAGCATTTT.

The chain recombines TRBV5-8 with TRBJ2-4, with unresolved D. The germline V gene encodes CDR1 SGHTS and CDR2 YDEGEE. The CDR3 loop spans 16 amino acids. Trimming pared 0 bases from V and 0 bases from J, leaving 10 bases between. The chain's CDR3 is CASSLGEAIAKNIQYF. CDR3 DNA: TGTGCCAGCAGCTTGGGCGAAGCAATAGCCAAAAACATTCAGTACTTC.

The sample holds a few counts of this clone. The chain is built from TRBV30 and TRBJ2-1, with 9 bases matching TRBD2. Germline V CDR1 and CDR2: GTSNPN, SVGIG (reference sequence). V lost 3 bases and J lost 5; bases outside the gene matches: 8. The CDR3 consists of 15 residues. DNA for the CDR3: TGTGCCTGGAGGGCTAGGACTAGCGTGGACAATGAGCAGTTCTTC. Translation: CAWRARTSVDNEQFF. The full variable domain, its missing parts supplied by reference TRBV30 and TRBJ2-1, is SQTIHQWPATLVQPVGSPLSLECTVEGTSNPNLYWYRQAAGRGLQLLFYSVGIGQISSEVPQNLSASRPQDRQFILSSKKLLLSDSGFYLCAWRARTSVDNEQFFGPGTRLTVL.

The chain couples TRBV20-1 to TRBJ2-3; D is uncertain. Trimming removed 7 bases at V and 10 bases at J, with 15 bases between. The CDR3 spans 11 residues. CDR1 is DFQATT, CDR2 SNEGSKA, per germline (reference sequence). CDR3 region: CSEGSRSAQYF. CDR3 nucleotides: TGCAGTGAAGGCTCGCGGTCGGCGCAGTATTTT.

The V and J genes are TRBV5-1 and TRBJ2-3; D is unclear. The CDR3 totals 14 residues. V lost 1 base and J 3 bases, leaving 9 bases between the germline ends. Per germline, CDR1 SGHRS and CDR2 YFSETQ. The CDR3 coding sequence is TGCGCCAGCAGCTTGCGGCCAGGTACAGATACGCAGTATTTT. Encoded protein: CASSLRPGTDTQYF.

Only one count was recorded for this clone. The gene calls are TRBV6-1 and TRBJ2-7; a possible D gene is TRBD1 (6 bases). The CDR3 is 13 residues long. Germline values: CDR1 MNHNS, CDR2 SASEGT. Trimming stripped 4 bases from V and 5 bases from J, with 12 bases between. Here the CDR3 reads CASSATGKNEQYF. The CDR3 DNA is TGTGCCAGCAGTGCCACAGGGAAGAACGAGCAGTACTTC.

The chain employs TRBV6-1 and TRBJ1-2, with D uncertain. Germline V gene data show CDR1 as MNHNS and CDR2 as SASEGT. V lost 0 bases and J 2 bases, leaving 7 bases between the germline ends. CDR3 length: 14 amino acids. The CDR3 bases are TGTGCCAGCAGTGAAGCGCGAACGAACTATGGCTACACCTTC. Translation gives CASSEARTNYGYTF.

The chain joins TRBV14 to TRBJ2-7; TRBD1 is a possible D gene (6 bases). CDR3 size: 13 residues. V lost 4 bases and J 8 bases, leaving 15 bases between the germline ends. Germline V lookup: CDR1 SGHDN, CDR2 FVKESK. The CDR3 nucleotides read TGTGCCAGCAGCCGAATACAGGGTGGCAAGCAGTACTTC. Translated: CASSRIQGGKQYF.

This chain links TRBV6-1 with TRBJ1-5; TRBD1 matches 7 bases. Germline V lookup: CDR1 MNHNS, CDR2 SASEGT. This CDR3 comprises 15 residues. V shed 6 bases, J shed 5 bases, and the junction held 10 bases outside the gene matches. The CDR3 sequence is CASRPLTGIDQPQHF. The CDR3 DNA follows: TGTGCCAGCAGACCCCTGACAGGGATCGATCAGCCCCAGCATTTT.

The chain has TRBV28 and TRBJ2-1; 7 bases are a match to TRBD2. J was trimmed by 8 bases and V by 4 bases; bases with no gene match: 14. This CDR3 is built from 16 residues. Per the germline V gene, CDR1 is MDHEN and CDR2 is SYDVKM. DNA for the CDR3: TGTGCCAGCAGTTCCCCCCCCGGGACTATTAACGATGAGCAGTTCTTC. Protein sequence: CASSSPPGTINDEQFF.

V is TRBV5-4 and J is TRBJ2-1; D is unclear. The CDR3 runs 14 residues. V lost 0 bases and J 3 bases, leaving 7 bases between the germline ends. The germline CDR1 and CDR2 sequences are SGHNT and YYREEE (reference sequence). The DNA of the CDR3 is TGTGCCAGCAGCTTGGACAGATACTACAATGAGCAGTTCTTC. It translates to CASSLDRYYNEQFF.

V is TRBV28 and J is TRBJ2-3; 7 nucleotides match TRBD2. This CDR3 contains 17 residues. After removal of 2 bases from V and 4 bases from J, the junction contained 12 bases not matched to a gene. Germline-derived CDR1 and CDR2 are MDHEN and SYDVKM. The CDR3 DNA follows: TGTGCCAGCAGTTTAACGGCGGGAGCCGGTTCTGCAGATACGCAGTATTTT. Amino acids: CASSLTAGAGSADTQYF.